These 21 T cell receptor beta chains came from one sample sequenced in a study of T cell repertoires in cytomegalovirus infection. TCRdb independently ran MiXCR on the reads; one entry per CDR3 protein. The sample consists of approximately 400,000 distinct CDR3 sequences, approximately 30% of them appearing once. Sequenced input: PBMCs. The receptors derive from a human donor in good health (CMV status not recorded). Some clones in this sample may be carry-over from other donors' samples.

This clonotype has a single count. V and J are TRBV5-5 and TRBJ1-4, with D unresolved. V gave up 4 bases and J gave up 7 bases, with 17 bases separating them. Looked up from germline, CDR1 is SGHKS and CDR2 is YYEKEE (reference sequence). This CDR3 region has 15 residues. The CDR3 sequence: CASSPYGVLGEKLFF. DNA for the CDR3: TGTGCCAGCAGCCCCTATGGCGTCTTGGGTGAAAAACTGTTTTTT.

The chain combines TRBV4-3 with TRBJ2-2; D is undetermined. CDR1 and CDR2 from the germline V gene are LGHNA and YSLEER. The CDR3 totals 18 residues. The V and J ends lost 1 base and 9 bases respectively, with 24 bases between them. The CDR3 sequence: CASSQALGVLETDRELFF. In DNA, the CDR3 is TGCGCCAGCAGCCAAGCTCTAGGAGTTTTGGAAACCGACCGGGAGCTGTTTTTT.

The chain is built from TRBV11-2 and TRBJ2-7, with 12 bases that match TRBD2. V shed 5 bases, J shed 7 bases, and the junction held 12 bases outside the gene matches. The CDR3 runs 16 residues. Germline lookup yields CDR1 SGHAT and CDR2 FQNNGV. The CDR3 coding sequence is TGTGCCAGCAGCCAAAACCCACTAGCGGGGGGTTGGGAGCAGTACTTC. It codes for CASSQNPLAGGWEQYF.

This clonotype was counted a few times. The rearrangement links TRBV11-2 to TRBJ2-3, with 15 nucleotides matching TRBD2. The CDR3 is 18 amino acids. With 5 bases clipped from V and 0 bases from J, the junction kept 6 bases outside the gene matches. Germline-derived CDR1 and CDR2 are SGHAT and FQNNGV. Written as DNA, the CDR3 is TGTGCCAGCAGCGGAGGACTAGCGGGGGGGTCTAGCACAGATACGCAGTATTTT. As protein: CASSGGLAGGSSTDTQYF. The full variable domain, its missing parts supplied by reference TRBV11-2 and TRBJ2-3, is EAGVAQSPRYKIIEKRQSVAFWCNPISGHATLYWYQQILGQGPKLLIQFQNNGVVDDSQLPKDRFSAERLKGVDSTLKIQPAKLEDSAVYLCASSGGLAGGSSTDTQYFGPGTRLTVL.

This clonotype was observed at least ten times. The V and J genes are TRBV7-8 and TRBJ2-1, with TRBD1 identical over 8 bases. Germline lookup yields CDR1 SGHVS and CDR2 FQNEAQ. The CDR3 extends over 17 amino acids. V shed 1 base and J 4 bases; nucleotides not matched to a gene: 9. CDR3 protein: CASSLVVLDRVYNEQFF. CDR3 nucleotides: TGTGCCAGCAGCTTAGTAGTTCTGGACAGGGTATACAATGAGCAGTTCTTC.

This chain uses TRBV20-1 with TRBJ2-1; unclear D gene. Germline V gives CDR1 DFQATT, CDR2 SNEGSKA (reference sequence). The CDR3 is made up of 15 amino acids. V was pared by 3 bases and J by 2 bases, with 14 bases between. The CDR3 region is CSASGETTAYNEQFF. CDR3 nucleotide sequence: TGCAGTGCTAGCGGTGAGACCACGGCCTACAATGAGCAGTTCTTC.

The chain joins TRBV6-2 or TRBV6-3 to TRBJ2-6; no clear D. Germline loops: CDR1 MNHEY, CDR2 SVGEGT. The CDR3 is 14 amino acids. Trimming removed 0 bases at V and 8 bases at J, with 8 bases between. The CDR3 nucleotides read TGTGCCAGCAGTTACTCAGCCGTAACCAACGTCCTGACTTTC. Amino acids: CASSYSAVTNVLTF.

This sequence joins TRBV5-6 and TRBJ2-5; 9 nucleotides line up with TRBD2. CDR1 is SGHDT, CDR2 YYEEEE, per germline. CDR3 size: 16 residues. V shed 1 base, J shed 2 bases, and the junction held 6 bases outside the gene matches. The CDR3 DNA reads TGTGCCAGCAGCTTGTTGGGCGGGGGGGAACAAGAGACCCAGTACTTC. Protein product: CASSLLGGGEQETQYF.

The chain uses TRBV6-5 and TRBJ1-4; D not resolved. Trimming stripped 2 bases from V and 5 bases from J, with 9 bases between. The CDR3 loop spans 14 amino acids. CDR1 and CDR2 (germline): MNHEY, SVGAGI. The CDR3 region has the DNA TGTGCCAGCAGTTACAGTCACCAAAATGAAAAACTGTTTTTT. Amino acids: CASSYSHQNEKLFF.

The sample holds a few counts of this clonotype. The V and J genes are TRBV5-4 and TRBJ2-5; 8 bases are a match to TRBD1. Looked up from germline, CDR1 is SGHNT and CDR2 is YYREEE (reference sequence). The J segment lost 5 bases and the V segment lost 0 bases, leaving 3 bases of the junction unmatched. CDR3 length: 14 amino acids. CDR3 loop: CASSLGTGWETQYF. The CDR3 region has the DNA TGTGCCAGCAGCTTGGGGACAGGGTGGGAGACCCAGTACTTC.

This clonotype was seen more than once but under ten times. The V call is TRBV6-2 or TRBV6-3, the J call TRBJ2-1; no firm D call. The ends were cut back, 2 bases at V and 9 bases at J, with 5 bases in the middle. Germline V gives CDR1 MNHEY, CDR2 SVGEGT. The CDR3 sequence is 11 residues long. Written as DNA, the CDR3 is TGTGCCAGCAGTTACAACGGTGAGCAGTTCTTC. Its protein is CASSYNGEQFF.

Regarding this clonotype: With a much larger clone just one base away, this may be a read error. This chain's CDR3 is CDSSLKWEGLYEQYF. The DNA for the CDR3 is TGTGACAGCAGCTTAAAGTGGGAGGGATTATACGAGCAGTACTTC. This chain joins TRBV7-2 and TRBJ2-7; 7 bases agree with TRBD2. This CDR3 spans 15 amino acids. The germline V gene has CDR1 SGHTA and CDR2 FQGNSA. Full variable domain (rest looked up from reference TRBV7-2 and TRBJ2-7): GAGVSQSPSNKVTEKGKDVELRCDPISGHTALYWYRQSLGQGLEFLIYFQGNSAPDKSGLPSDRFSAERTGGSVSTLTIQRTQQEDSAVYLCDSSLKWEGLYEQYFGPGTRLTVT.

This clonotype occurred many times. J is TRBJ2-1 and V is TRBV7-9, with 10 bases identical to TRBD2. Trimming cost V 5 bases and J 5 bases; bases outside gene matches: 6. CDR1 and CDR2 (germline): SEHNR, FQNEAQ (reference sequence). This CDR3 is built from 15 residues. The CDR3: CASSLLAGTDNEQFF. The CDR3 coding sequence is TGTGCCAGCAGCCTACTAGCGGGGACTGACAATGAGCAGTTCTTC.

J is TRBJ2-6 and V is TRBV6-5; no clear D. This CDR3 is 15 amino acids long. V gave up 0 bases and J gave up 1 base, with 4 bases separating them. CDR1 MNHEY and CDR2 SVGAGI come from the germline V gene. Here the CDR3 DNA reads TGTGCCAGCAGTTACTCTTCTTCTGGGGCCAACGTCCTGACTTTC. Amino acids: CASSYSSSGANVLTF.

This clonotype was detected many times. The rearrangement joins TRBV7-8 to TRBJ1-6; TRBD1 agrees at 7 bases. The CDR3 loop spans 14 amino acids. Unmatched junction bases numbered 3, after V lost 0 bases and J lost 10 bases. In germline, CDR1 is SGHVS, CDR2 FQNEAQ. The CDR3 sequence is CASSLAQGRSPLHF. The CDR3 nucleotides are TGTGCCAGCAGCTTAGCACAGGGGAGGTCACCCCTCCACTTT.

Concerning this clonotype itself: This may be a read error: a much more frequent sequence differs by one nucleotide. The CDR3 carries no conserved terminal phenylalanine or tryptophan, so it likely arises from a read error. The CDR3 loop reads CASSRVYEQYC. In nucleotides, the CDR3 is TGTGCCAGCAGCCGGGTGTACGAGCAGTACTGC. The rearrangement links TRBV7-2 to TRBJ2-7; D remains ambiguous. CDR3 length equals 11 residues. The germline V gene encodes CDR1 SGHTA and CDR2 FQGNSA. Trimming pared 5 bases from V and 4 bases from J, leaving 6 bases between.

The V call is TRBV4-1, the J call TRBJ1-2; D unclear. Germline V gene data show CDR1 as MGHRA and CDR2 as YSYEKL. The CDR3 consists of 13 residues. Deletions cut 3 bases from V and 3 bases from J, with 8 bases between. CDR3 sequence reads: CASSQSDHYGYTF. In nucleotides, the CDR3 is TGCGCCAGCAGCCAGTCAGATCACTATGGCTACACCTTC.

The chain has TRBV10-3 and TRBJ2-4, with D perhaps TRBD1 (5 bases). Trimming shortened V by 1 base and J by 12 bases, and 10 bases separated the two germline ends. The CDR3 is made up of 12 amino acids. Germline V lookup: CDR1 ENHRY, CDR2 SYGVKD. The DNA of the CDR3 is TGTGCCATCAGTGAGTTTCAGGGCTATCAGTACTTC. It encodes CAISEFQGYQYF.

For this clonotype: A much larger clone lies one base from this, so it may be a read error. DNA of the CDR3: TGTTCCAGCAGCCAAAGGTCGACGGGAAAACTGTTTTTT. The encoded protein is CSSSQRSTGKLFF. V usage is TRBV11-2 and J usage is TRBJ1-4; D gene ambiguous. Germline values: CDR1 SGHAT, CDR2 FQNNGV. The CDR3 contains 13 residues.

The chain recombines TRBV30 with TRBJ2-2; D is unresolved. V lost 3 bases, J lost 2 bases, and 19 bases lay in between. CDR1 and CDR2 (germline): GTSNPN, SVGIG (reference sequence). The CDR3 sequence is 17 residues long. In nucleotides, the CDR3 is TGTGCCTGGAGCGGAACACTATCCGAATTAAACACCGGGGAGCTGTTTTTT. Residues: CAWSGTLSELNTGELFF.

The chain uses TRBV6-8 and TRBJ2-1; 8 bases are shared with TRBD1. The junction had 5 bases not matched to a gene; V was cut back by 4 bases and J by 0 bases. CDR1 is MNHGY and CDR2 is SAAAGT in the germline V gene. CDR3 size: 16 residues. CDR3 in amino acids: CASSFGDRGSYNEQFF. Written as DNA, the CDR3 is TGTGCCAGCAGTTTCGGCGACAGGGGCTCCTACAATGAGCAGTTCTTC.